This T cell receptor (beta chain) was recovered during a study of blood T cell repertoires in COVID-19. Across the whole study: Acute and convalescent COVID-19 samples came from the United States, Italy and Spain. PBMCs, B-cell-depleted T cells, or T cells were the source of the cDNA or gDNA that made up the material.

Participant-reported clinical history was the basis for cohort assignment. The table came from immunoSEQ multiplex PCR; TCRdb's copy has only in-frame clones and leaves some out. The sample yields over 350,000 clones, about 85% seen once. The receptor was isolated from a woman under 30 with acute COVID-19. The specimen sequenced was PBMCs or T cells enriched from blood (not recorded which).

The DNA of the CDR3 is TGTGCCACCCCAGTCCCCGGCTACACCTTC. This encodes CATPVPGYTF. The J gene is TRBJ1-2, the V gene TRBV24-1; D is uncertain. Germline V gene sequence: CDR1 KGHDR, CDR2 SFDVKD. The CDR3 consists of 10 residues. V lost 9 bases to trimming and J lost 8 bases, with 9 bases between them.